These 25 T cell receptor beta chains came from one sample sequenced in a study of patients and donors after allogeneic stem cell transplantation. Each CDR3 protein gets one entry after TCRdb re-called the RT-PCR reads with MiXCR. Of 150,000 or so distinct CDR3 sequences in the sample, 24% are singletons; the top ten hold around 26%. The sequencing sample was made of blood, either unsorted or a sorted T cell fraction (not recorded which). These receptor sequences come from a human donor who was either an allogeneic HSCT recipient or a stem cell or donor lymphocyte infusion donor (not recorded which). It is not recorded whose cells these are; they may come from a transplant donor.

This chain joins TRBV25-1 and TRBJ1-2; possibly TRBD1 for D (5 bases). There are 14 residues in the CDR3. The V gene's germline CDR1 is MGHDK and CDR2 SYGVNS. The V and J ends lost 2 bases and 4 bases respectively, with 11 bases between them. The CDR3 loop reads CASSEEVTVYGYTF. The DNA for the CDR3 is TGTGCCAGCAGTGAAGAGGTGACAGTCTATGGCTACACCTTC.

The chain is built from TRBV27 and TRBJ2-3, with TRBD1 matching 7 bases. The CDR3 runs to 15 residues. Germline V gene data show CDR1 as MNHEY and CDR2 as SMNVEV (reference sequence). Trimming at V came to 6 bases and at J to 10 bases, leaving 16 bases not matched to a gene. The CDR3 DNA follows: TGTGCCAGCAGCCCCGGGACAGTGAATGGGGATGCGCAGTATTTT. It encodes CASSPGTVNGDAQYF.

This chain links TRBV29-1 with TRBJ1-2; 8 bases agree with TRBD1. The CDR3 is made up of 12 amino acids. The V and J ends lost 7 bases and 4 bases, in that order; junction bases with no gene match: 5. Looked up from germline, CDR1 is SQVTM and CDR2 is ANQGSEA. The CDR3 reads CSGGQDPYGYTF. CDR3 nucleotides: TGCAGCGGGGGACAGGATCCCTATGGCTACACCTTC.

This clonotype was detected a few times. This sequence joins TRBV5-1 and TRBJ1-5; no clear D gene. The CDR3 consists of 14 residues. Germline V gene sequence: CDR1 SGHRS, CDR2 YFSETQ. V lost 7 bases, J lost 7 bases, and 18 bases lay in between. CDR3 loop: CASSSSVAGQPQHF. The CDR3 DNA sequence: TGCGCCAGCTCGTCGTCGGTGGCAGGACAGCCCCAGCATTTT.

This clonotype was detected a few times. The rearrangement uses TRBV7-2 and TRBJ2-5; possibly TRBD1 for D (6 bases). CDR1 is SGHTA, CDR2 FQGNSA, per germline. The CDR3 loop spans 14 amino acids. V was cut by 4 bases and J by 1 base, with 10 bases left in between. The CDR3 loop reads CASSSTGPQETQYF. Written as DNA, the CDR3 is TGTGCCAGCAGCTCTACAGGGCCCCAAGAGACCCAGTACTTC.

The chain carries TRBV7-6 and TRBJ1-5, with a weak D call TRBD1 (5 bases). Trimming removed 1 base at V and 7 bases at J, with 11 bases between. The CDR3 sequence is 14 residues long. Germline-derived CDR1 and CDR2 are SGHVS and FNYEAQ. The DNA of the CDR3 is TGTGCCAGCAGCTTAGTAGGGGATGGACAGCCCCAGCATTTT. Its translation is CASSLVGDGQPQHF. The variable domain in full, with the rest retrieved from reference TRBV7-6 and TRBJ1-5, is GAGVSQSPRYKVTKRGQDVALRCDPISGHVSLYWYRQALGQGPEFLTYFNYEAQQDKSGLPNDRFSAERPEGSISTLTIQRTEQRDSAMYRCASSLVGDGQPQHFGDGTRLSIL.

J is TRBJ2-5 and V is TRBV18; 8 bases line up with TRBD1. The CDR3 has 13 amino acids. Germline V gives CDR1 KGHSH, CDR2 LQKENI. V was pared by 2 bases and J by 4 bases, with 0 bases of the junction left unmatched. The CDR3 DNA reads as TGTGCCAGCTCACCAGACAGGGGAGAGACCCAGTACTTC. This sequence encodes CASSPDRGETQYF.

The chain recombines TRBV12-3 or TRBV12-4 with TRBJ1-5, with D maybe TRBD1 (5 bases). V shed 0 bases and J shed 0 bases, with 15 bases lying between them. The CDR3 spans 18 residues. The CDR3 is CASSLAPEGRYSNQPQHF. The CDR3 DNA reads TGTGCCAGCAGTTTAGCTCCGGAGGGGCGGTATAGCAATCAGCCCCAGCATTTT.

The chain combines TRBV9 with TRBJ2-1; TRBD2 matches 7 bases. The CDR3 spans 15 residues. Looked up from germline, CDR1 is SGDLS and CDR2 is YYNGEE. J gave up 7 bases and V 3 bases, and 10 bases lay outside the gene matches. CDR3 loop: CASSATSGRGNEQFF. CDR3 in DNA: TGTGCCAGCAGCGCCACCTCGGGGAGGGGAAATGAGCAGTTCTTC.

This clonotype showed up just a few times. V gene TRBV7-2 combines with J gene TRBJ1-1; the match to TRBD1 covers 7 bases. Germline V gene data show CDR1 as SGHTA and CDR2 as FQGNSA. There are 14 residues in the CDR3. With 5 bases clipped from V and 4 bases from J, the junction kept 7 bases outside the gene matches. The CDR3 is CASSKSRGGTEAFF. For the CDR3, the DNA is TGTGCCAGCAGCAAAAGCAGGGGGGGCACTGAAGCTTTCTTT. Complete variable domain (other parts from reference TRBV7-2 and TRBJ1-1): GAGVSQSPSNKVTEKGKDVELRCDPISGHTALYWYRQSLGQGLEFLIYFQGNSAPDKSGLPSDRFSAERTGGSVSTLTIQRTQQEDSAVYLCASSKSRGGTEAFFGQGTRLTVV.

The V call is TRBV7-9, the J call TRBJ2-3; TRBD2 aligns across 11 bases. CDR1 is SEHNR and CDR2 is FQNEAQ in the germline V gene (reference sequence). Trimming at V came to 5 bases and at J to 2 bases, leaving 6 bases not matched to a gene. The CDR3 length is 16 residues. Written as DNA, the CDR3 is TGTGCCAGCAGCCTACGACTAGCGGGGTACACAGATACGCAGTATTTT. Protein product: CASSLRLAGYTDTQYF.

The chain couples TRBV7-3 to TRBJ2-2; D may correspond to TRBD1 or TRBD2 (5 bases each). The CDR3 length is 16 residues. Germline CDR1 is SGHTA and CDR2 is FQGTGA. With 6 bases removed from V and 2 bases from J, the gap between germline ends came to 16 bases. The CDR3 DNA reads TGTGCCAGCAGTTGGGGACCGGGACCAAACACCGGGGAGCTGTTTTTT. As protein: CASSWGPGPNTGELFF. Filled out from reference TRBV7-3 and TRBJ2-2, the complete variable domain reads GAGVSQTPSNKVTEKGKYVELRCDPISGHTALYWYRQSLGQGPEFLIYFQGTGAADDSGLPNDRFFAVRPEGSVSTLKIQRTERGDSAVYLCASSWGPGPNTGELFFGEGSRLTVL.

This clonotype was picked up many times. This chain connects TRBV12-3 or TRBV12-4 to TRBJ1-1, with D maybe TRBD1 (5 bases). With 6 bases removed from V and 1 base from J, the gap between germline ends came to 9 bases. This CDR3 has 13 residues. In DNA form, the CDR3 reads TGTGCCAGCAGGAGGGGTCCGAACACTGAAGCTTTCTTT. This codes for CASRRGPNTEAFF.

Note on this clonotype: A read error may account for a junction end that differs from germline. The chain carries TRBV11-2 and TRBJ2-5; 8 bases line up with TRBD2. Looked up from germline, CDR1 is SGHAT and CDR2 is FQNNGV. The CDR3 covers 16 residues. The CDR3 reads CAGSPGTRSPQETQYF. In DNA form, the CDR3 reads TGTGCCGGCAGCCCTGGGACTAGGTCGCCCCAAGAGACCCAGTACTTC.

This clonotype was seen only once. The rearrangement links TRBV12-3 or TRBV12-4 to TRBJ2-1; 9 bases align to TRBD2. The CDR3 has 16 residues. V was clipped by 6 bases and J by 4 bases; unmatched bases: 10. CDR3 sequence: CASRPGTSGRYNEQFF. The CDR3 coding sequence is TGTGCCAGCAGGCCCGGAACTAGCGGGCGATACAATGAGCAGTTCTTC.

A few counts support this clonotype. The chain uses TRBV15 and TRBJ1-6, with D possibly being TRBD1 (6 bases). This CDR3 comprises 15 residues. V was clipped by 5 bases and J by 10 bases, with 18 bases between them. Germline loops: CDR1 LNHNV, CDR2 YYDKDF (reference sequence). CDR3 bases: TGTGCCACCAGCTTAGCCGGGGGGGCCATATCACCCCTCCACTTT. Translating gives CATSLAGGAISPLHF.

This clonotype was counted a few times. The gene calls are TRBV29-1 and TRBJ1-2; D is unclear. The CDR3 spans 13 residues. V gave up 6 bases and J gave up 0 bases, with 11 bases separating them. CDR1 is SQVTM, CDR2 ANQGSEA, per germline. The chain's CDR3 is CSVRRYTNYGYTF. CDR3 DNA: TGCAGCGTCCGACGGTACACTAACTATGGCTACACCTTC.

The chain has TRBV6-2 or TRBV6-3 and TRBJ2-5; D may match TRBD1 or TRBD2 (5 bases each). The CDR3 is 14 amino acids. Trimming stripped 5 bases from V and 5 bases from J, with 15 bases between. The germline V gene has CDR1 MNHEY and CDR2 SVGEGT. CDR3 residues: CASSPSGHDETQYF. The CDR3 nucleotides are TGTGCCAGCAGTCCCAGCGGACACGATGAGACCCAGTACTTC.

V and J are TRBV10-3 and TRBJ2-3, with D perhaps TRBD1 or TRBD2 (5 bases each). Trimming removed 6 bases from V and 6 bases from J, with 22 bases in between. Germline V CDR1 and CDR2: ENHRY, SYGVKD. The CDR3 extends over 16 amino acids. The CDR3 spells CAISYSGTHKTDTQYF. Here the CDR3 DNA reads TGTGCCATCAGCTACTCCGGGACCCACAAAACGGATACGCAGTATTTT.

The gene calls are TRBV14 and TRBJ2-5, with TRBD2 as a possible D gene (5 bases). Germline V gene sequence: CDR1 SGHDN, CDR2 FVKESK. V lost 6 bases and J 2 bases, leaving 16 bases between the germline ends. CDR3 length equals 15 residues. CDR3 region: CASRPRGGLQETQYF. Here the CDR3 DNA reads TGTGCCAGCAGGCCCCGCGGCGGGTTACAAGAGACCCAGTACTTC.

The chain couples TRBV12-3 or TRBV12-4 to TRBJ2-5; D call uncertain. This CDR3 is 14 amino acids long. V shed 3 bases and J shed 2 bases, with 10 bases lying between them. The CDR3 protein is CASSFYTPQETQYF. In DNA form, the CDR3 reads TGTGCCAGCAGTTTTTACACCCCGCAAGAGACCCAGTACTTC.

The genes are TRBV12-3 or TRBV12-4 and TRBJ2-6; D is unclear. Trimming pared 6 bases from V and 8 bases from J, leaving 14 bases between. The CDR3 is 14 residues long. DNA of the CDR3: TGTGCCAGCAGCCCTCAGCTAGGCTCCAACGTCCTGACTTTC. Protein product: CASSPQLGSNVLTF.

V and J are TRBV5-1 and TRBJ2-5; D is unresolved. The CDR3 contains 10 residues. V lost 8 bases, J lost 5 bases, and 7 bases lay in between. Germline loops: CDR1 SGHRS, CDR2 YFSETQ. CDR3 sequence reads: CASPDETQYF. In DNA, the CDR3 is TGCGCCAGTCCCGATGAGACCCAGTACTTC.

A few counts support this clonotype. The gene calls are TRBV20-1 and TRBJ2-7, with D possibly being TRBD2 (5 bases). The CDR3 length is 15 residues. The germline CDR1 and CDR2 sequences are DFQATT and SNEGSKA (reference sequence). V was pared by 4 bases and J by 0 bases, with 16 bases between. CDR3 protein: CSATKRTGSSYEQYF. Written as DNA, the CDR3 is TGCAGTGCTACGAAAAGGACTGGGAGCTCCTACGAGCAGTACTTC.

This chain joins TRBV6-1 and TRBJ1-2; possibly TRBD1 for D (5 bases). The CDR3 is 14 amino acids. The ends were cut back, 9 bases at V and 7 bases at J, with 21 bases in the middle. The V gene's germline CDR1 is MNHNS and CDR2 SASEGT. The CDR3 spells CASRTWGDASGYTF. The CDR3, as DNA: TGTGCCAGTCGGACGTGGGGGGATGCGAGTGGCTACACCTTC.